This T cell receptor (beta chain) was captured by sequencing in a study of CD8 T cells in Susac syndrome. In germline, CDR1 is DFQATT, CDR2 SNEGSKA (reference sequence). The CDR3 totals 16 residues. V was clipped by 0 bases and J by 3 bases; unmatched bases: 10. The RNA, about 0.45 to 1 ug, was put through reverse transcription using random hexamers. TCR beta CDR3 was amplified by immunoSEQ multiplex PCR. This amplification extended across 54 Vbeta and 13 Jbeta segments. A single record per CDR3 protein comes from TCRdb applying MiXCR to the immunoSEQ multiplex PCR reads. The sample contains about 180,000 distinct CDR3 sequences, roughly 95% of which appear only once.

The clonotype originates from a human donor with multiple sclerosis. Sample: CD8+ T cells from PBMCs. The V and J genes are TRBV20-1 and TRBJ2-7; 8 bases line up with TRBD1. The CDR3 DNA reads TGCAGTGCTAGAGATGGGGGACAGGCTATAGACTACGAGCAGTACTTC. It yields the protein CSARDGGQAIDYEQYF.